These 21 T cell receptor beta chains originate from one sample sequenced in a study of response to subunit inactivated influenza vaccine. Each CDR3 protein gets one entry after TCRdb re-called the RT-PCR reads with MiXCR. The sample carries about 300,000 distinct CDR3 sequences, about a fifth recorded once. This sample comprised PBMCs from blood, obtained approximately 20 months after vaccination. These receptor sequences come from a man aged 45 to 70 who received an inactivated influenza vaccine.

This chain uses TRBV7-9 with TRBJ2-7; weak D call: TRBD1 (5 bases). Per germline, CDR1 SEHNR and CDR2 FQNEAQ (reference sequence). The CDR3 is 15 residues long. Trimming took 5 bases from V and 0 from J, leaving 14 bases between them. CDR3 nucleotides: TGTGCCAGCAGCGCCGTCGACAGAAACTCCTACGAGCAGTACTTC. Translating it yields CASSAVDRNSYEQYF.

This clonotype was picked up a small number of times. In DNA, the CDR3 is TGTGCCAGCACCCCGCAGGGTCAAAATCAGCCCCAGCATTTT. The encoded protein is CASTPQGQNQPQHF. The rearrangement links TRBV2 to TRBJ1-5, with D possibly being TRBD1 (5 bases). The CDR3 sequence is 14 residues long. CDR1 SNHLY and CDR2 FYNNEI come from the germline V gene. Trimming pared 7 bases from V and 4 bases from J, leaving 14 bases between.

The rearrangement links TRBV6-2 or TRBV6-3 to TRBJ2-3; the match to TRBD1 covers 11 bases. Trimming at V came to 8 bases and at J to 3 bases, leaving 4 bases not matched to a gene. Germline CDR1 and CDR2: MNHEY and SVGEGT. The CDR3 is made up of 14 amino acids. The CDR3 region is CASLDRGPTDTQYF. In nucleotides, the CDR3 is TGTGCCAGCCTGGACAGGGGGCCAACAGATACGCAGTATTTT.

This clonotype was recorded a few times. V gene TRBV5-5 combines with J gene TRBJ1-5, with 7 bases identical to TRBD1. Trimming cost V 4 bases and J 9 bases; bases outside gene matches: 10. The CDR3 loop spans 14 amino acids. Germline V gives CDR1 SGHKS, CDR2 YYEKEE (reference sequence). The CDR3 sequence: CASSIRVSGGPQHF. The CDR3 DNA sequence: TGTGCCAGCAGCATCCGGGTCTCAGGGGGGCCCCAGCATTTT.

J is TRBJ2-1 and V is TRBV18; perhaps D is TRBD1 or TRBD2 (5 bases each). Germline-derived CDR1 and CDR2 are KGHSH and LQKENI. Between the trimmed V and J ends, which lost 2 bases and 8 bases, there was a span of 19 bases. CDR3 length equals 16 residues. This chain's CDR3 is CASSPNAIPLGDEQFF. Written as DNA, the CDR3 is TGTGCCAGCTCACCAAACGCAATCCCGCTGGGGGATGAGCAGTTCTTC.

This clonotype was recorded many times. The V gene is TRBV7-9, the J gene TRBJ1-5; D gene unclear. CDR1 and CDR2 from the germline V gene are SEHNR and FQNEAQ (reference sequence). The ends were cut back, 5 bases at V and 9 bases at J, with 14 bases in the middle. The CDR3 totals 13 residues. Here the CDR3 reads CASSPMRYGPQHF. The CDR3 nucleotides are TGTGCCAGCAGCCCAATGCGATATGGGCCCCAGCATTTT.

This clonotype was seen only a few times. The rearrangement uses TRBV29-1 and TRBJ1-1, with a tentative D call TRBD1 (5 bases). CDR3 size: 13 residues. V lost 2 bases, J lost 1 base, and 8 bases lay in between. Germline V gene lookup returns CDR1 SQVTM and CDR2 ANQGSEA. CDR3 sequence (DNA): TGCAGCGTTGAATCGGGGCGGAACACTGAAGCTTTCTTT. It is translated as CSVESGRNTEAFF.

This clonotype was counted ten times or more. V is TRBV10-3 and J is TRBJ1-1, with D tentatively TRBD1 (5 bases). CDR3 size: 19 residues. V was cut by 4 bases and J by 3 bases, with 27 bases left in between. Germline V gene lookup returns CDR1 ENHRY and CDR2 SYGVKD. CDR3 in amino acids: CAISGVLVGPTLGDTEAFF. CDR3 sequence (DNA): TGTGCCATCAGTGGGGTTCTGGTGGGCCCTACCCTGGGGGACACTGAAGCTTTCTTT.

V usage is TRBV3-1 and J usage is TRBJ1-4, with no clear D. Germline lookup yields CDR1 LGHDT and CDR2 YNNKEL (reference sequence). The ends were cut back, 1 base at V and 8 bases at J, with 8 bases in the middle. This CDR3 is 13 amino acids long. CDR3 protein: CASSQADGEKLFF. DNA for the CDR3: TGTGCCAGCAGCCAAGCGGACGGGGAAAAACTGTTTTTT.

The chain uses TRBV15 and TRBJ2-1; unclear D gene. Deletions cut 0 bases from V and 8 bases from J, with 23 bases between. CDR1 and CDR2 (germline): LNHNV, YYDKDF (reference sequence). The CDR3 extends over 18 amino acids. The CDR3 spells CATSRDLSGVGLAHEQFF. The CDR3 bases are TGTGCCACCAGCAGAGATCTTTCTGGGGTTGGGCTCGCTCATGAGCAGTTCTTC. Combining the CDR3 with reference TRBV15 and TRBJ2-1 gives the whole variable domain DAMVIQNPRYQVTQFGKPVTLSCSQTLNHNVMYWYQQKSSQAPKLLFHYYDKDFNNEADTPDNFQSRRPNTSFCFLDIRSPGLGDTAMYLCATSRDLSGVGLAHEQFFGPGTRLTVL.

This clonotype was picked up a small number of times. This rearrangement joins TRBV3-1 to TRBJ1-6, with D hard to call. This CDR3 has 14 amino acids. Per germline, CDR1 LGHDT and CDR2 YNNKEL (reference sequence). V shed 4 bases and J shed 9 bases, with 13 bases lying between them. CDR3 nucleotide sequence: TGTGCCAGCAGCCTGGGCCCAAGGAGTTCACCCCTCCACTTT. It specifies CASSLGPRSSPLHF.

This clonotype was recorded a few times. V gene TRBV28 combines with J gene TRBJ2-7, with 8 bases matching TRBD1. The CDR3 is 15 amino acids. V was clipped by 5 bases and J by 5 bases; unmatched bases: 11. Germline-derived CDR1 and CDR2 are MDHEN and SYDVKM. The CDR3 protein is CASSPEDREVDEQYF. In DNA form, the CDR3 reads TGTGCCAGCAGTCCCGAGGACAGGGAAGTAGACGAGCAGTACTTC.

The chain joins TRBV11-2 to TRBJ2-1, with 10 bases lining up with TRBD2. This CDR3 is built from 16 residues. The J segment lost 5 bases and the V segment lost 5 bases, leaving 9 bases of the junction unmatched. In germline, CDR1 is SGHAT, CDR2 FQNNGV. DNA for the CDR3: TGTGCCAGCAGCCCGTGGATAGCGGGGGGAAACAATGAGCAGTTCTTC. Protein product: CASSPWIAGGNNEQFF. The whole variable domain, filled in from reference TRBV11-2 and TRBJ2-1, reads EAGVAQSPRYKIIEKRQSVAFWCNPISGHATLYWYQQILGQGPKLLIQFQNNGVVDDSQLPKDRFSAERLKGVDSTLKIQPAKLEDSAVYLCASSPWIAGGNNEQFFGPGTRLTVL.

This clonotype was found many times. CDR3 in DNA: TGTGCCAGCAGCTTAGAGTCAGCGAACACTGAAGCTTTCTTT. Amino acid sequence: CASSLESANTEAFF. This chain uses TRBV11-2 with TRBJ1-1; D is unresolved. CDR3 size: 14 residues. Germline-derived CDR1 and CDR2 are SGHAT and FQNNGV. Trimming left V 0 bases short and J 1 base short, with 6 bases between. Full variable domain (outside the CDR3, taken from reference TRBV11-2 and TRBJ1-1): EAGVAQSPRYKIIEKRQSVAFWCNPISGHATLYWYQQILGQGPKLLIQFQNNGVVDDSQLPKDRFSAERLKGVDSTLKIQPAKLEDSAVYLCASSLESANTEAFFGQGTRLTVV.

This clonotype was seen only a few times. V is TRBV27 and J is TRBJ1-2; possibly TRBD1 for D (6 bases). The CDR3 has 16 amino acids. Germline lookup yields CDR1 MNHEY and CDR2 SMNVEV (reference sequence). Trimming removed 4 bases at V and 4 bases at J, with 19 bases between. CDR3 region: CASSSGTNIGFYGYTF. The CDR3 DNA sequence: TGTGCCAGCAGTTCCGGGACAAATATAGGTTTCTATGGCTACACCTTC.

This clonotype was recorded a few times. The genes are TRBV5-1 and TRBJ1-4, with 7 bases that match TRBD1. V was pared by 2 bases and J by 17 bases, with 15 bases of the junction left unmatched. This CDR3 is 14 amino acids long. Germline V gene lookup returns CDR1 SGHRS and CDR2 YFSETQ. CDR3 region: CASSLGDSSMKGFF. The CDR3 nucleotides are TGCGCCAGCAGCTTAGGGGACAGCTCAATGAAGGGATTTTTT.

This clonotype has at least ten counts. The V gene is TRBV6-2 or TRBV6-3, the J gene TRBJ1-2, with D possibly being TRBD1 (6 bases). Per germline, CDR1 MNHEY and CDR2 SVGEGT. The CDR3 runs to 13 residues. With 2 bases removed from V and 6 bases from J, the gap between germline ends came to 10 bases. The CDR3 DNA sequence: TGTGCCAGCAGTTACCGTCAGGGGAATGGCTACACCTTC. Translating gives CASSYRQGNGYTF.

This chain joins TRBV7-2 and TRBJ1-2, with a tentative D call TRBD1 (5 bases). V dropped 5 bases and J dropped 4 bases, with 14 bases sitting between them. Germline V lookup: CDR1 SGHTA, CDR2 FQGNSA. The CDR3 extends over 14 amino acids. CDR3 DNA sequence: TGTGCCAGCAGCCCCGGGACTGCCCTCTATGGCTACACCTTC. Amino acid sequence: CASSPGTALYGYTF.

In this sample, this clonotype turned up many times. As DNA, the CDR3 is TGCAGCGTTGTGAGAGTCACTGAAGCTTTCTTT. Translation gives CSVVRVTEAFF. The chain carries TRBV29-1 and TRBJ1-1, with D unclear. Per germline, CDR1 SQVTM and CDR2 ANQGSEA. This CDR3 contains 11 residues. V dropped 4 bases and J dropped 4 bases, with 7 bases sitting between them.

The V gene is TRBV19, the J gene TRBJ2-2; D might be TRBD1 (5 bases). CDR3 length: 15 residues. Germline loops: CDR1 LNHDA, CDR2 SQIVND (reference sequence). The ends were cut back, 1 base at V and 4 bases at J, with 10 bases in the middle. The CDR3: CASSIVPGSTGELFF. The CDR3 DNA sequence: TGTGCCAGTAGTATAGTCCCAGGGTCCACCGGGGAGCTGTTTTTT.

J is TRBJ1-5 and V is TRBV28, with TRBD1 identical over 8 bases. The CDR3 length is 16 residues. Trimming cost V 1 base and J 6 bases; bases outside gene matches: 8. Germline V gives CDR1 MDHEN, CDR2 SYDVKM. The CDR3 protein is CASSLYVDRGGQPQHF. CDR3 DNA sequence: TGTGCCAGCAGTTTATATGTTGACAGGGGCGGTCAGCCCCAGCATTTT.